A single sample is the source of the 27 T cell receptor beta chains below, sequenced in a study of sequential checkpoint blockade in melanoma. This table comes from immunoSEQ multiplex PCR, and its TCRdb copy is limited to in-frame clones, with some not included. The table has about 28,000 clones, about 83% seen once. The treatment: randomized to nivolumab then ipilimumab (arm A) or the reverse (arm B). Source: CD8+ T cells sorted from blood (inferred from file names), taken from a patient given nivolumab and ipilimumab in sequence. These TCRs come from a human donor with melanoma.

V and J are TRBV28 and TRBJ1-2; 11 nucleotides agree with TRBD1. Trimming took 5 bases from V and 2 from J; bases not matched to a gene: 7. The CDR3 is 16 amino acids. Germline V gives CDR1 MDHEN, CDR2 SYDVKM. CDR3 sequence reads: CASSPGQGGVNYGYTF. CDR3 DNA: TGTGCCAGCAGTCCGGGACAGGGGGGTGTGAACTATGGCTACACCTTC.

The chain employs TRBV28 and TRBJ2-5; D may be TRBD2 (7 bases). Germline CDR1 reads MDHEN; CDR2 reads SYDVKM. V gave up 1 base and J gave up 5 bases, with 11 bases separating them. The CDR3 length is 14 residues. CDR3 in amino acids: CASSLLGGQETQYF. CDR3 nucleotide sequence: TGTGCCAGCAGTTTATTGGGGGGGCAGGAGACCCAGTACTTC.

V gene TRBV7-6 combines with J gene TRBJ1-3; the match to TRBD1 covers 9 bases. CDR1 SGHVS and CDR2 FNYEAQ come from the germline V gene. Losses at the gene ends were 4 bases for V and 0 bases for J; bases not matched to a gene: 10. There are 18 residues in the CDR3. The CDR3 sequence is CASSSRDREGPSGNTIYF. As DNA, the CDR3 is TGTGCCAGCAGCTCCCGGGACAGGGAGGGCCCCTCTGGAAACACCATATATTTT. The full variable domain, completed using reference TRBV7-6 and TRBJ1-3, is GAGVSQSPRYKVTKRGQDVALRCDPISGHVSLYWYRQALGQGPEFLTYFNYEAQQDKSGLPNDRFSAERPEGSISTLTIQRTEQRDSAMYRCASSSRDREGPSGNTIYFGEGSWLTVV.

This clone showed up just once. The rearrangement joins TRBV27 to TRBJ1-4, with D perhaps TRBD1 (5 bases). CDR3 size: 14 residues. V shed 6 bases and J shed 5 bases, with 13 bases lying between them. CDR1 is MNHEY, CDR2 SMNVEV, per germline (reference sequence). CDR3 bases: TGTGCCAGCAGACGCCCGGGGGAAAATGAAAAACTGTTTTTT. Amino acid sequence: CASRRPGENEKLFF.

The chain couples TRBV28 to TRBJ1-1; tentatively, D is TRBD1 (5 bases). The V gene's germline CDR1 is MDHEN and CDR2 SYDVKM. The CDR3 is 17 amino acids. The V end lost 0 bases, the J end lost 0 bases, and 14 bases lay between the germline ends. The CDR3 DNA reads as TGTGCCAGCAGTTTATGGGTCCAGGGCTCTATGAACACTGAAGCTTTCTTT. Protein: CASSLWVQGSMNTEAFF.

DNA of the CDR3: TGTGCCAGTAGTATAGGGGTGGCGGAAACCTCCTACAATGAGCAGTTCTTC. Its translation is CASSIGVAETSYNEQFF. The V gene is TRBV19, the J gene TRBJ2-1; no clear D gene. V was clipped by 1 base and J by 0 bases, with 13 bases between them. CDR3 length: 17 amino acids. Germline CDR1 and CDR2: LNHDA and SQIVND (reference sequence).

The gene calls are TRBV30 and TRBJ2-2; tentatively, D is TRBD2 (7 bases). The CDR3 runs to 15 residues. Germline loops: CDR1 GTSNPN, CDR2 SVGIG (reference sequence). V was cut by 4 bases and J by 3 bases, with 15 bases left in between. The CDR3 nucleotides read TGTGCCTGGACAGGGGTGCTAGCGGACACCGGGGAGCTGTTTTTT. Translation: CAWTGVLADTGELFF.

The V and J genes are TRBV6-5 and TRBJ1-2; D is ambiguous. V dropped 4 bases and J dropped 0 bases, with 15 bases sitting between them. The germline gives CDR1 MNHEY, CDR2 SVGAGI. CDR3 length: 16 amino acids. CDR3 DNA sequence: TGTGCCAGCAGTTTCGCCCAACAGCCCGCTAACTATGGCTACACCTTC. This gives the protein CASSFAQQPANYGYTF.

J is TRBJ2-7 and V is TRBV6-5; 9 bases match TRBD2. CDR1 and CDR2 (germline): MNHEY, SVGAGI. After removal of 5 bases from V and 2 bases from J, the junction contained 4 bases not matched to a gene. CDR3 size: 14 residues. CDR3 region: CASSPTSGAYEQYF. The CDR3 region has the DNA TGTGCCAGCAGTCCGACTAGCGGTGCCTACGAGCAGTACTTC.

V is TRBV27 and J is TRBJ2-4; no definite D call. Trimming took 0 bases from V and 6 from J, leaving 6 bases between them. From germline, CDR1 is MNHEY and CDR2 SMNVEV (reference sequence). The CDR3 has 13 amino acids. The CDR3 bases are TGTGCCAGCAGTTTATCTGGCAGAAACATTCAGTACTTC. Translated, it gives CASSLSGRNIQYF.

This clone occurred a few times. The gene calls are TRBV27 and TRBJ1-2; D is unresolved. V was trimmed by 6 bases and J by 2 bases, leaving 16 bases between them. The CDR3 runs to 15 residues. Germline CDR1 MNHEY, CDR2 SMNVEV (reference sequence). CDR3 bases: TGTGCCAGCAGCAAAAAGACACGGCGAAACTATGGCTACACCTTC. Translated: CASSKKTRRNYGYTF.

This chain joins TRBV6-5 and TRBJ2-7, with 8 bases matching TRBD1. CDR1 and CDR2 (germline): MNHEY, SVGAGI. V shed 1 base and J 4 bases; nucleotides not matched to a gene: 9. The CDR3 length is 16 residues. CDR3 in amino acids: CASSYFSSGGGYEQYF. The CDR3 DNA reads as TGTGCCAGCAGTTACTTCTCGTCAGGGGGCGGATACGAGCAGTACTTC.

V is TRBV2 and J is TRBJ1-3; the D gene is possibly TRBD1 (5 bases). With 8 bases removed from V and 0 bases from J, the gap between germline ends came to 20 bases. CDR3 length: 17 residues. Germline CDR1 SNHLY, CDR2 FYNNEI. The chain's CDR3 is CASRSGILTISGNTIYF. The CDR3 nucleotides read TGTGCCAGCCGCTCAGGGATTCTCACTATCTCTGGAAACACCATATATTTT.

CDR3: CASSPYGVSTDTQYF. The CDR3 DNA follows: TGTGCCAGCAGCCCTTACGGGGTGAGCACAGATACGCAGTATTTT. The V gene is TRBV9, the J gene TRBJ2-3; maybe TRBD2 (5 bases). This CDR3 contains 15 residues. Germline V lookup: CDR1 SGDLS, CDR2 YYNGEE. Trimming shortened V by 4 bases and J by 0 bases, and 12 bases separated the two germline ends.

This chain's CDR3 is CAIRPSGSYNEQFF. In DNA form, the CDR3 reads TGTGCCATCCGGCCGTCAGGGTCCTACAATGAGCAGTTCTTC. The chain joins TRBV10-3 to TRBJ2-1; D perhaps matches TRBD1 (5 bases). The CDR3 length is 14 residues. V gave up 8 bases and J gave up 1 base, with 12 bases separating them. Per the germline V gene, CDR1 is ENHRY and CDR2 is SYGVKD.

The chain joins TRBV6-5 to TRBJ1-1; TRBD1 is a possible D gene (6 bases). Germline-derived CDR1 and CDR2 are MNHEY and SVGAGI. The CDR3 length is 13 residues. The V gene lost 4 bases and the J gene lost 1 base, with 7 bases spanning the gap. The CDR3 DNA reads TGTGCCAGCAGTTTAGGGGGGAACACTGAAGCTTTCTTT. Protein product: CASSLGGNTEAFF.

This rearrangement joins TRBV28 to TRBJ2-7; 9 bases align to TRBD1. Germline-derived CDR1 and CDR2 are MDHEN and SYDVKM. The CDR3 covers 14 residues. The trim removed 6 bases at V and 2 bases at J, leaving 5 bases unmatched. The CDR3 reads CASSPGQGPYEQYF. CDR3 sequence (DNA): TGTGCCAGCAGCCCGGGACAGGGACCCTACGAGCAGTACTTC.

The chain is built from TRBV19 and TRBJ1-6; TRBD1 aligns across 9 bases. The CDR3 runs 15 residues. Germline-derived CDR1 and CDR2 are LNHDA and SQIVND (reference sequence). V gave up 5 bases and J gave up 9 bases; unmatched junction bases: 8. CDR3 DNA: TGTGCCAGTAGTGTCCTCCGGGACAGGGTTTCACCCCTCCACTTT. Protein sequence: CASSVLRDRVSPLHF. Combining the CDR3 with reference TRBV19 and TRBJ1-6 gives the whole variable domain DGGITQSPKYLFRKEGQNVTLSCEQNLNHDAMYWYRQDPGQGLRLIYYSQIVNDFQKGDIAEGYSVSREKKESFPLTVTSAQKNPTAFYLCASSVLRDRVSPLHFGNGTRLTVT.

The J gene is TRBJ1-6, the V gene TRBV6-5, with TRBD1 identical over 9 bases. CDR3 size: 15 residues. The V segment lost 2 bases and the J segment 9 bases; nucleotides outside the gene matches: 5. The germline CDR1 and CDR2 sequences are MNHEY and SVGAGI. CDR3 DNA sequence: TGTGCCAGCAGTTACCTGGGGACAGGGACTTCACCCCTCCACTTT. Translation gives CASSYLGTGTSPLHF.

The chain has TRBV7-3 and TRBJ2-2, with 9 bases lining up with TRBD2. This CDR3 has 17 amino acids. Trimming removed 1 base from V and 7 bases from J; junction bases left unmatched: 10. In germline, CDR1 is SGHTA, CDR2 FQGTGA. The CDR3 sequence is CASSLRGTSTTDGELFF. In DNA, the CDR3 is TGTGCCAGCAGCTTAAGGGGGACTAGCACTACCGACGGGGAGCTGTTTTTT.

This chain connects TRBV2 to TRBJ1-1, with TRBD1 matching over 7 bases. CDR3 length: 15 amino acids. Unmatched junction bases numbered 7, after V lost 6 bases and J lost 0 bases. From germline, CDR1 is SNHLY and CDR2 FYNNEI. CDR3 loop: CASRNPGQLNTEAFF. In nucleotides, the CDR3 is TGTGCCAGCAGAAATCCGGGACAGTTGAACACTGAAGCTTTCTTT.

This chain uses TRBV4-1 with TRBJ1-1; TRBD1 matches 7 bases. The CDR3 spans 13 residues. Germline-derived CDR1 and CDR2 are MGHRA and YSYEKL. Trimming removed 5 bases from V and 4 bases from J; junction bases left unmatched: 4. This CDR3 reads CASSSAGGTEAFF. CDR3 DNA: TGCGCCAGCAGCTCAGCAGGGGGCACTGAAGCTTTCTTT.

There are a few counts of this clone. The chain is built from TRBV7-8 and TRBJ1-2; TRBD1 is a possible D gene (5 bases). The germline V gene has CDR1 SGHVS and CDR2 FQNEAQ. The CDR3 covers 15 residues. Trimming cost V 0 bases and J 5 bases, with 13 bases left between them. This CDR3 reads CASSLAVTAPYGYTF. The CDR3 DNA sequence: TGTGCCAGCAGCTTAGCCGTGACAGCCCCTTATGGCTACACCTTC.

The rearrangement links TRBV7-9 to TRBJ1-2; the D is unclear. The germline V gene encodes CDR1 SEHNR and CDR2 FQNEAQ (reference sequence). The CDR3 is made up of 14 amino acids. Trimming removed 0 bases from V and 1 base from J, with 6 bases in between. Written as DNA, the CDR3 is TGTGCCAGCAGCTTAGCCAACATTAACTATGGCTACACCTTC. Translating it yields CASSLANINYGYTF.

V gene TRBV19 combines with J gene TRBJ1-1; D gene unclear. CDR1 and CDR2 from the germline V gene are LNHDA and SQIVND (reference sequence). V was shortened by 3 bases and J by 1 base, with 6 bases between the two germline ends. The CDR3 length is 13 residues. The CDR3: CASSILANTEAFF. CDR3 bases: TGTGCCAGTAGTATTTTGGCGAACACTGAAGCTTTCTTT. Full variable domain (remainder filled in from reference TRBV19 and TRBJ1-1): DGGITQSPKYLFRKEGQNVTLSCEQNLNHDAMYWYRQDPGQGLRLIYYSQIVNDFQKGDIAEGYSVSREKKESFPLTVTSAQKNPTAFYLCASSILANTEAFFGQGTRLTVV.

The CDR3 region has the DNA TGTGCCAGCCGGGATTTAAATCAGCCCCAGCATTTT. This gives the protein CASRDLNQPQHF. The chain recombines TRBV2 with TRBJ1-5; D not resolved. V was cut by 8 bases and J by 4 bases, with 9 bases left in between. CDR3 length equals 12 residues. Germline V lookup: CDR1 SNHLY, CDR2 FYNNEI.

V gene TRBV9 combines with J gene TRBJ2-7, with D possibly matching TRBD2 (5 bases). The CDR3 totals 15 residues. The V end was cut by 4 bases, the J end by 3 bases, with 17 bases between. Germline CDR1 is SGDLS and CDR2 is YYNGEE. The CDR3 reads CASSPEWRFHYEQYF. The DNA for the CDR3 is TGTGCCAGCAGCCCGGAGTGGAGGTTCCACTACGAGCAGTACTTC.